This T cell receptor (beta chain) was retrieved from a study of T cell responses to AZD1222 COVID-19 vaccine. TCRdb keeps only in-frame clones here, not all; method: immunoSEQ multiplex PCR. The top ten clones hold 2.5% to 3% of a sample with more than 110,000 clones, less than 95% of them seen once. As to this clone: Its antigen is as yet unknown.

Points from the study as a whole: Mostly white British, mostly female donors; authors suggested clonal diversity may be underestimated. Spike-specific TCR breadth and depth went up after people got two AZD1222 doses. Baseline serostatus was positive in only six AZD1222 recipients. Among vaccine-associated CD4 TCRs, coverage spanned spike, with dominance at 160-218 and 743-854.

There are 15 residues in the CDR3. CDR1 LNHNV and CDR2 YYDKDF come from the germline V gene (reference sequence). The germline V and J ends were trimmed by 3 bases and 6 bases, with 18 bases remaining between them. This receptor was taken from an adult in good health. Sequencing used peripheral blood, obtained on day 0 of AZD1222 vaccination. The gene calls are TRBV15 and TRBJ2-7, with D hard to call. CDR3 amino acids: CATSSEPRTVSEQYF. The CDR3, as DNA: TGTGCCACCAGCAGCGAACCACGAACAGTCAGCGAGCAGTACTTC. Variable domain in full (rest from reference TRBV15 and TRBJ2-7): DAMVIQNPRYQVTQFGKPVTLSCSQTLNHNVMYWYQQKSSQAPKLLFHYYDKDFNNEADTPDNFQSRRPNTSFCFLDIRSPGLGDTAMYLCATSSEPRTVSEQYFGPGTRLTVT.